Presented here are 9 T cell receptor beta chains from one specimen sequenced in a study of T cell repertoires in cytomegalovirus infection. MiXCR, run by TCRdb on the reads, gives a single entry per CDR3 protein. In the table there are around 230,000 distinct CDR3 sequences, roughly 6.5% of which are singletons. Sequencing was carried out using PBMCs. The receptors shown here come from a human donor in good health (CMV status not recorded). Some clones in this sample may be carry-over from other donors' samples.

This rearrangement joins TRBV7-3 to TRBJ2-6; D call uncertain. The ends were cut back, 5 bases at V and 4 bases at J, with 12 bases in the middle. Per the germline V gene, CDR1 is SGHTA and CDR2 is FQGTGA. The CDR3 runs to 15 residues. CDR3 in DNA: TGTGCCAGCAGCCTCCCCCCCCCAGGGGCCAACGTCCTGACTTTC. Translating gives CASSLPPPGANVLTF.

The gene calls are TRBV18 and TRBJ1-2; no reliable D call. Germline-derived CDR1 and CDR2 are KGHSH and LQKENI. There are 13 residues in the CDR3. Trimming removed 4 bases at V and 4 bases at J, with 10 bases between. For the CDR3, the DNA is TGTGCCAGCTCACGGGAGGATTCCTATGGCTACACCTTC. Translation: CASSREDSYGYTF.

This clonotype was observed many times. Written as DNA, the CDR3 is TGCAGTGCTAGGGCTAGCGGGGGGGCTGAGGAGCAGTTCTTC. It translates to CSARASGGAEEQFF. The chain joins TRBV20-1 to TRBJ2-1; 12 positions agree with TRBD2. There are 14 residues in the CDR3. Germline CDR1 and CDR2: DFQATT and SNEGSKA (reference sequence). Trimming cost V 3 bases and J 10 bases; bases outside gene matches: 7.

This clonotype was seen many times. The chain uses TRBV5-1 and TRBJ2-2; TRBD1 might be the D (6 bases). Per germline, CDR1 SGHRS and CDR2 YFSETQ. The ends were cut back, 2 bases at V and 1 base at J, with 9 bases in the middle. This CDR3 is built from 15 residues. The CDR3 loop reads CASSLQGWNTGELFF. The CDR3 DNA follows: TGCGCCAGCAGCTTACAGGGTTGGAACACCGGGGAGCTGTTTTTT.

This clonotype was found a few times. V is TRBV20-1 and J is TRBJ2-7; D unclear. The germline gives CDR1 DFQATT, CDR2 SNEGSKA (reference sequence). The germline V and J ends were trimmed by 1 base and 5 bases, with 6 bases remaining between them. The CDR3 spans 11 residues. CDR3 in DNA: TGCAGTGCTAGAGTTAGGGACGAGCAGTACTTC. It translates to CSARVRDEQYF.

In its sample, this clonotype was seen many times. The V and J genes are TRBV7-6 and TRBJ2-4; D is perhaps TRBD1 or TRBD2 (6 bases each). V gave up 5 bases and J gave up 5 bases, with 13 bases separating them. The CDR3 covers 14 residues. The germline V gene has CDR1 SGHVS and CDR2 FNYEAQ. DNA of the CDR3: TGTGCCAGCAGCCTTACCGGGGGCGAAAACATTCAGTACTTC. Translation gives CASSLTGGENIQYF. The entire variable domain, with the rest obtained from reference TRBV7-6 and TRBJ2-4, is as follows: GAGVSQSPRYKVTKRGQDVALRCDPISGHVSLYWYRQALGQGPEFLTYFNYEAQQDKSGLPNDRFSAERPEGSISTLTIQRTEQRDSAMYRCASSLTGGENIQYFGAGTRLSVL.

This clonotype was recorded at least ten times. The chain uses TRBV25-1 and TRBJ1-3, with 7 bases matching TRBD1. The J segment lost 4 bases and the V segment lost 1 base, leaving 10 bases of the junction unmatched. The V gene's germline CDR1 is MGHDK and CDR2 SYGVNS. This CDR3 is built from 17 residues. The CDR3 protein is CASSEWKEGANGNTIYF. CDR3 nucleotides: TGTGCCAGCAGTGAATGGAAGGAGGGGGCTAACGGAAACACCATATATTTT.

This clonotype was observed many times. The CDR3 is CASSDSDGTGVPKETQYF. The CDR3 bases are TGTGCCAGCAGTGACTCCGATGGGACAGGGGTTCCTAAGGAGACCCAGTACTTC. The chain carries TRBV6-4 and TRBJ2-5, with 10 positions matching TRBD1. Per germline, CDR1 MRHNA and CDR2 SNTAGT. The CDR3 is 18 amino acids. V lost 0 bases to trimming and J lost 5 bases; unmatched junction nucleotides: 12.

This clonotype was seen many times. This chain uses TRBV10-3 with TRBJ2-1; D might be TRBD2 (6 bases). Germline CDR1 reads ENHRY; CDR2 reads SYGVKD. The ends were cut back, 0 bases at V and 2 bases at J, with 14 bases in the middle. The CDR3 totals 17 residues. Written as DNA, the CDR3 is TGTGCCATCAGTGAGTCCTCCTGGGGCGGGGCCTACAATGAGCAGTTCTTC. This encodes CAISESSWGGAYNEQFF.